This TCR beta chain was sequenced during a study of T-cell memory formation after mild COVID-19. In this sample, this clonotype turned up a few times. Its target is unknown. The study's findings and limits: Cross-reactive memory appears to have joined, as suggested by some responding clones showing up in pre-infection memory.

This CDR3 is built from 13 residues. TCR alpha and TCR beta cDNA libraries carrying sample barcodes and UMIs were produced by 5'RACE using constant-segment primers. TCRdb reprocessed the 5' RACE reads via MiXCR and lists one record per CDR3 protein. The sample lists more than 300,000 distinct CDR3 sequences, about 13% occurring once. The receptor's source is a man between 18 and 29 years old who had mild COVID-19 (a few samples of this study predate the infection). Cell type and time point are not known. The rearrangement joins TRBV21-1 to TRBJ1-1; whether TRBD1, the table's D call, matches the DNA was not checked. TRBV21-1 is recorded as a pseudogene. Source material: PBMCs or a T cell subset sorted from them (not recorded which). CDR3 nucleotide sequence: TGTGCCAGCAGCAAACAGGGGAACACTGAAGCTTTCTTT. It translates to CASSKQGNTEAFF.